This TCR beta chain was identified in a study of shared clonotypes between healthy human individuals (dated by TCRdb to 2020 to 2021). Describing the broader study: A few men and two women, aged 18 to 49 years, made up the cohort. Blood TCR repertoires of a handful of healthy adults were deeply sequenced to estimate repertoire size and the extent of clonotype sharing between individuals. Between about 0.9 and 9 billion PBMCs per donor were obtained by leukapheresis. For each donor, three plates each were used for CD4 naive and CD4 memory, two plates were used for CD8 naive, and one plate was used for CD8 memory. Different laboratories and diverse techniques were used to prepare libraries and sequence TCR repertoires, to increase sequencing depth and limit assay-specific biases.

On the study overall, not on this receptor specifically: Because the study included a small number of donors, the genetic and exposure-history diversity represented was limited. Approximately 4.8% of naive CD4, roughly 3.5% of naive CD8, about 2.5% of memory CD4, and approximately 0.39% of memory CD8 clonotypes were shared across several donors. Pairwise subsampling led to the expectation that sequencing depth would affect the degree of clonotype sharing among donors. Naive subsets generally had larger estimated clonotype richness than memory subsets did. Rarefaction of sorted-subset datasets indicated incomplete sequencing despite the large sequencing depth. Only blood was sampled, and tissue TCR repertoires likely differ from those in blood. Clonotypes shared by all four sorted-subset donors showed higher generation probabilities than non-shared clonotypes.

For the CD8 naive samples, CD45RO-negative cells were positively selected for CCR7, yielding a CD45RA+CCR7+ population from which TemRA cells were excluded. Healthy HIV-negative adults with no recently reported acute infections or vaccinations were included as donors. Every donor was a Caucasian adult residing in Nashville, Tennessee, USA. Blood was obtained by leukapheresis, after which PBMCs were separated by Ficoll-Histopaque density gradient centrifugation and cryopreserved in liquid nitrogen vapor phase. Analytical flow cytometry was used to check the purity and quantity of each magnetically sorted T cell population. Genomic DNA was isolated from every sorted fraction and measured by UV absorbance on a Nanodrop 2000c. TCR CDR3 regions were amplified from genomic DNA by multiplex PCR using the deep immunoSEQ assay. Extracted genomic DNA from each cell subset was distributed evenly across all wells of several immunoSEQ 96-well plates, and each plate was treated as a replicate. For sorted subsets, each replicate PCR was loaded with about 200 ng genomic DNA, equivalent to about 30,000 T cell genomes. The purified libraries were quantified using a Qubit 3.0 fluorometer, sized with a Bioanalyzer 2100, and then quantified again using the KAPA Library Quantification kit. Each immunoSEQ 96-well plate was sequenced on its own single-read 150-cycle Illumina NextSeq 550 flow cell. On the authors' methods: The immunoSEQ output contained only junctional sequences without quality scores, so filtering could not match that applied to full-length reads. Sequences were annotated with PyIR, a Python wrapper for IgBLAST v1.9, using IMGT germline references to assign V/J genes and CDR3. Any read was removed if the V/J assignment was weak (E-value above 1e-6), the CDR3 was missing, or the read contained stop codons, out-of-frame junctions, or ambiguous translated residues. V3J clonotypes were defined as sequences sharing the same inferred V gene, J gene, and CDR3 amino acid sequence. The percentage overlap between two repertoires was calculated by dividing the number of shared unique clonotypes by the size of the smaller repertoire. Three approaches were used to assess repertoire richness: RTK rarefaction, the Chao1 estimator, and Recon v2.1 estimates of unobserved clonotypes. Generation probabilities for all TCRbeta clonotypes obtained by the gDNA method from a handful of donors were computed using OLGA. TCRdb provides this immuneACCESS table in a form limited to in-frame rearrangements. Some clones are lacking; in checked studies, under half of them reflect an unresolved V gene, and why the rest are absent is not known. The DNA gave D and trimming, while V, J and clone size come from that table. Within this sample are roughly 2.1 million clones, with just over 90% of them counted one time only. Around 1.7% of the sample goes to the ten largest clones.

About this clone: Its antigen is unknown. The sample holds no much larger clone one base away, and base qualities are not on file.

The CDR3 runs 17 residues from the cysteine to the phenylalanine. Only the CDR3 portion is preserved as DNA: 51 bases, with reading frame beginning at the first base. Looking up the germline V gene yields CDR1 MGHRA and CDR2 YSYEKL. Trimming at the junction amounts to 1 base on V and 0 bases on J, and the germline ends lie 16 bases apart. The chain links TRBV4-1 with TRBJ2-7; matching of 6 bases hints at TRBD1 as the D gene. The sequence was obtained from a man younger than 30 in good health. Some clones in this sample may be carry-over from other donors' samples. Material: naive CD8+ T cells from PBMCs. The cell subset or site label, as the study defines it: CD45RA+CCR7+. The CDR3 amino acid sequence is: CASSQVITGSSSYEQYF. The sequenced DNA: TGCGCCAGCAGCCAAGTAATTACAGGGTCAAGCTCCTACGAGCAGTACTTC.